This T cell receptor beta chain emerged from a study of blood T cells in healthy people across ages. General observations from the study: Naive and antigen-experienced cells could not be conclusively compared, given unsorted PBMCs.

Combining a sample-barcoded 5' primer with a J-beta primer mix, a second PCR ran for about 7 to 11 cycles. Researchers report that each sample yielded at least 3 million CDR3-containing paired-end reads. Each CDR3 protein is one row after TCRdb ran MiXCR on the 5' RACE reads. The sample comprises over 1,300,000 distinct CDR3 sequences, approximately 59% of which are singletons, and 6.7% rests with the top ten. Notes on this clonotype: Antigen unknown.

The CDR3 runs to 15 residues. The ends were cut back, 0 bases at V and 2 bases at J, with 8 bases in the middle. Germline assignment: CDR1 LGHNA and CDR2 YNFKEQ. Specimen: blood. The clonotype was recovered from a man aged 18 to 30 in good health. This chain uses TRBV4-2 with TRBJ1-3; D is unresolved. The CDR3 is CASSQDPGTGNTIYF. The CDR3, as DNA: TGTGCCAGCAGCCAAGATCCCGGAACTGGAAACACCATATATTTT.